This TCR beta chain was retrieved from a study of shared clonotypes between healthy human individuals. Recent vaccinations or acute infections were absent in the healthy HIV-negative adult donors. Researchers partitioned CD4+ cells into CD45RA+ naive and CD45RA-negative memory subsets. Sequencing was performed with immunoSEQ multiplex PCR; in TCRdb, only in-frame clones are kept and a portion is missing. The data hold 900,000 to 1,200,000 clones, with 70% to 80% observed a single time. CDR3 length: 13 amino acids. Trimming cost V 7 bases and J 3 bases, with 12 bases left between them. Germline V gives CDR1 MDHEN, CDR2 SYDVKM.

The sample consisted of memory CD4+ T cells from PBMCs. Documented subset: CD45RA-negative fraction. The chain links TRBV28 to TRBJ1-1; a weak D match, TRBD1 (6 bases). The source is a man aged 18 to 29 in good health. Some clones in this sample may be carry-over from other donors' samples. DNA for the CDR3: TGTGCCAGCACCCCCGCAGGGGACACTGAAGCTTTCTTT. Its translation is CASTPAGDTEAFF.